These 20 T cell receptor beta chains came from one sample sequenced in a study of blood T cells in healthy people across ages. A second PCR, run for roughly 7 to 12 cycles, used a sample-barcoded 5' primer plus a J-beta primer mix. Via MiXCR, TCRdb re-called the 5' RACE reads, giving one row per CDR3 protein. The profile covers around 2 million distinct CDR3 sequences, with roughly two fifths appearing a single time and roughly 23% taken by the ten largest. The source material was blood. The receptors here all came from a human donor in good health.

CDR3 loop: CASSLARAAYEQYF. CDR3 DNA: TGTGCCAGCAGCTTAGCCCGGGCAGCTTACGAGCAGTACTTC. This chain links TRBV7-2 with TRBJ2-5; D is unclear. The J call may be incorrect, as the DNA end agrees better with TRBJ2-7. This CDR3 has 14 residues. Germline V gene lookup returns CDR1 SGHTA and CDR2 FQGNSA.

This clonotype came up a few times. CDR3 amino acids: CASSVVAGSSGANVLTF. The CDR3 nucleotides are TGTGCCAGCAGCGTAGTTGCCGGTAGCTCTGGGGCCAACGTCCTGACTTTC. The rearrangement joins TRBV9 to TRBJ2-6; D call uncertain. This CDR3 contains 17 residues. CDR1 and CDR2 (germline): SGDLS, YYNGEE. The germline V and J ends were trimmed by 0 bases and 0 bases, with 10 bases remaining between them.

This clonotype was seen more than once but under ten times. The CDR3 sequence is CASSYSETGSDGYTF. DNA of the CDR3: TGTGCCAGCAGTTACTCGGAGACAGGGTCGGATGGCTACACCTTC. This chain joins TRBV6-5 and TRBJ1-2; 7 bases align to TRBD1. CDR3 length: 15 amino acids. Trimming took 0 bases from V and 6 from J; bases not matched to a gene: 7. CDR1 is MNHEY, CDR2 SVGAGI, per germline.

The V call is TRBV20-1, the J call TRBJ1-5; no reliable D call. Deletions cut 5 bases from V and 5 bases from J, with 13 bases between. The CDR3 contains 13 residues. The germline V gene has CDR1 DFQATT and CDR2 SNEGSKA (reference sequence). The CDR3 DNA sequence: TGCAGTGCTTTAGAAAGCCTGGATCAGCCCCAGCATTTT. Translated: CSALESLDQPQHF.

CDR3 loop: CASSYNRRVYTF. The CDR3 bases are TGTGCCAGCAGTTACAACAGACGGGTATACACCTTC. V and J are TRBV6-2 or TRBV6-3 and TRBJ1-2, with D unclear. This CDR3 spans 12 amino acids. Per germline, CDR1 MNHEY and CDR2 SVGEGT. Trimming removed 2 bases from V and 11 bases from J, with 12 bases in between.

The sample holds a few counts of this clonotype. The V call is TRBV7-2, the J call TRBJ2-3, with D perhaps matching TRBD2 (5 bases). The V end lost 1 base, the J end lost 8 bases, and 10 bases lay between the germline ends. The CDR3 has 13 amino acids. Germline CDR1 and CDR2: SGHTA and FQGNSA. In DNA, the CDR3 is TGTGCCAGCAGCTTAGAGCCGAGCGGTACGCAGTATTTT. It specifies CASSLEPSGTQYF.

The chain links TRBV27 to TRBJ1-1; unclear D gene. CDR3 size: 14 residues. The V and J ends lost 2 bases and 5 bases respectively, with 12 bases between them. The germline CDR1 and CDR2 sequences are MNHEY and SMNVEV (reference sequence). The CDR3 spells CASSLIWGRTEAFF. As DNA, the CDR3 is TGTGCCAGCAGTTTAATATGGGGTAGGACTGAAGCTTTCTTT.

V is TRBV24-1 and J is TRBJ2-7, with TRBD1 matching 8 bases. Trimming at V came to 4 bases and at J to 5 bases, leaving 3 bases not matched to a gene. Germline values: CDR1 KGHDR, CDR2 SFDVKD. The CDR3 is 13 amino acids. In nucleotides, the CDR3 is TGTGCCACCAGTGAACCGGACAGGGACGAGCAGTACTTC. Residues: CATSEPDRDEQYF.

About this clonotype: Germline and junction disagree at one end, which may indicate a read error. The V and J genes are TRBV25-1 and TRBJ1-6, with TRBD1 identical over 8 bases. Germline CDR1 MGHDK, CDR2 SYGVNS. CDR3 length: 16 amino acids. CDR3 sequence (DNA): TGTACCAGCAGGGAAACCGGGACAGGCCCCTATTCACCCCTCCACTTT. It encodes CTSRETGTGPYSPLHF. The whole variable domain, remainder taken from reference TRBV25-1 and TRBJ1-6, is EADIYQTPRYLVIGTGKKITLECSQTMGHDKMYWYQQDPGMELHLIHYSYGVNSTEKGDLSSESTVSRIRTEHFPLTLESARPSHTSQYLCTSRETGTGPYSPLHFGNGTRLTVT.

The CDR3, as DNA: TGTGCCAGCAGCTTACTTCGTGGCAGCCTAAAGAACACTGAAGCTTTCTTT. Translation gives CASSLLRGSLKNTEAFF. V and J are TRBV7-9 and TRBJ1-1; D is unclear. The CDR3 is 17 amino acids. In germline, CDR1 is SEHNR, CDR2 FQNEAQ (reference sequence). Trimming removed 2 bases at V and 1 base at J, with 17 bases between.

The chain uses TRBV6-2 or TRBV6-3 and TRBJ2-5; D is perhaps TRBD1 (6 bases). The CDR3 spans 17 residues. From germline, CDR1 is MNHEY and CDR2 SVGEGT. Trimming took off 2 bases at V and 5 bases at J, with 21 bases between the two ends. The CDR3 here is CASSYAQPSGVGETQYF. CDR3 nucleotide sequence: TGTGCCAGCAGTTACGCCCAGCCGTCAGGGGTTGGGGAGACCCAGTACTTC.

The chain uses TRBV7-8 and TRBJ1-2; tentatively, D is TRBD1 (5 bases). This CDR3 region has 14 residues. Germline CDR1 and CDR2: SGHVS and FQNEAQ. V dropped 1 base and J dropped 5 bases, with 11 bases sitting between them. The CDR3 bases are TGTGCCAGCAGCTTAGGGGTTGGGGGATATGGCTACACCTTC. This sequence encodes CASSLGVGGYGYTF.

The CDR3 here is CASSQDNLVGDRGKVGGYTF. The CDR3 bases are TGCGCCAGCAGCCAAGATAATTTAGTAGGGGACAGGGGGAAGGTAGGCGGCTACACCTTC. V gene TRBV4-3 combines with J gene TRBJ1-2; TRBD1 aligns across 11 bases. Germline lookup yields CDR1 LGHNA and CDR2 YSLEER. V gave up 0 bases and J gave up 8 bases; unmatched junction bases: 20. There are 20 residues in the CDR3.

The V and J genes are TRBV7-3 and TRBJ1-3, with no clear D. The CDR3 is 14 residues long. Germline loops: CDR1 SGHTA, CDR2 FQGTGA. V was shortened by 0 bases and J by 4 bases, with 7 bases between the two germline ends. The CDR3 nucleotides are TGTGCCAGCAGCTTAACAGGCGGGGGAAACACCATATATTTT. Amino acids: CASSLTGGGNTIYF.

The chain combines TRBV7-2 with TRBJ2-5, with 8 nucleotides matching TRBD1. The CDR3 is 15 amino acids. V shed 5 bases, J shed 2 bases, and the junction held 7 bases outside the gene matches. Looked up from germline, CDR1 is SGHTA and CDR2 is FQGNSA. In DNA, the CDR3 is TGTGCCAGCAGCATAGACAGGGGCCGACAAGAGACCCAGTACTTC. This sequence encodes CASSIDRGRQETQYF.

The gene calls are TRBV12-3 or TRBV12-4 and TRBJ2-5, with D possibly matching TRBD2 (5 bases). Trimming removed 4 bases at V and 9 bases at J, with 9 bases between. This CDR3 is 11 amino acids long. The CDR3 DNA is TGTGCCAGCAGTTCCCGCGGGTCCCAGTACTTC. Protein sequence: CASSSRGSQYF.

This clonotype was seen a few times. The gene calls are TRBV5-1 and TRBJ2-5; 8 bases fit TRBD2. Germline V gene data show CDR1 as SGHRS and CDR2 as YFSETQ. The junction had 3 bases not matched to a gene; V was cut back by 0 bases and J by 5 bases. The CDR3 contains 14 residues. CDR3 coding DNA: TGCGCCAGCAGCTTGGCCGAGCGGGGGGAGACCCAGTACTTC. Amino acids: CASSLAERGETQYF.

This clonotype has ten or more counts. This chain connects TRBV12-3 or TRBV12-4 to TRBJ2-5; no reliable D call. Trimming removed 3 bases at V and 3 bases at J, with 8 bases between. The CDR3 totals 13 residues. The DNA for the CDR3 is TGTGCCAGCAGTTTGCGTGGGAAAGAGACCCAGTACTTC. Translation: CASSLRGKETQYF.

The chain carries TRBV29-1 and TRBJ1-3; D is unresolved. This CDR3 is 14 amino acids long. Germline CDR1 and CDR2: SQVTM and ANQGSEA. Between the trimmed V and J ends, which lost 4 bases and 4 bases, there was a span of 14 bases. The CDR3 coding sequence is TGCAGCGTTGTTGGCCTTTCTACCGGAAACACCATATATTTT. This encodes CSVVGLSTGNTIYF.

J is TRBJ2-3 and V is TRBV7-2, with 10 bases identical to TRBD2. Germline lookup yields CDR1 SGHTA and CDR2 FQGNSA. CDR3 length equals 15 residues. The trim removed 8 bases at V and 2 bases at J, leaving 7 bases unmatched. The CDR3 loop reads CASCLSGGFTDTQYF. Here the CDR3 DNA reads TGTGCCAGCTGCCTTAGCGGGGGGTTCACAGATACGCAGTATTTT.